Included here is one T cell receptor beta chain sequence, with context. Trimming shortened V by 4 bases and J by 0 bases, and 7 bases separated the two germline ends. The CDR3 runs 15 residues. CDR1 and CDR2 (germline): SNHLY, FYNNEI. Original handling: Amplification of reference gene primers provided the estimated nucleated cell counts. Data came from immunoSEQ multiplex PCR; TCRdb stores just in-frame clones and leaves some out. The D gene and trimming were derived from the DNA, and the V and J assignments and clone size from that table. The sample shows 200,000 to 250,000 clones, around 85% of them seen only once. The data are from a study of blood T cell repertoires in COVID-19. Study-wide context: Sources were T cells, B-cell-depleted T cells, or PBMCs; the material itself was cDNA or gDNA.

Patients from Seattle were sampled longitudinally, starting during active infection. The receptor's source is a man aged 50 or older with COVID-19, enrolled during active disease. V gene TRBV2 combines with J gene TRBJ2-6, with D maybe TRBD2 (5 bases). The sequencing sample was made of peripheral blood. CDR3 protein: CASSVGSSGANVLTF. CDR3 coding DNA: TGTGCCAGCAGTGTGGGGAGCTCTGGGGCCAACGTCCTGACTTTC.